A single sample gave rise to the 9 T cell receptor beta chains below, sequenced in a study of shared clonotypes between healthy human individuals. Data came from immunoSEQ multiplex PCR; TCRdb stores just in-frame clones and leaves some out. The table includes hundreds of thousands of clones, around 77% detected once. Input material: PBMCs. Receptors originate from a woman in her 40s in good health. Some clones in this sample may be carry-over from other donors' samples.

The chain joins TRBV5-1 to TRBJ2-7, with D hard to call. The CDR3 runs to 18 residues. The germline V gene has CDR1 SGHRS and CDR2 YFSETQ. V was shortened by 0 bases and J by 3 bases, with 22 bases between the two germline ends. CDR3: CASSLAWYPGVDFYEQYF. CDR3 nucleotides: TGCGCCAGCAGCTTGGCCTGGTACCCAGGCGTAGACTTCTACGAGCAGTACTTC.

This chain joins TRBV19 and TRBJ2-7; 8 nucleotides agree with TRBD2. The ends lost 3 bases at V and 1 base at J; junction bases unmatched: 2. Germline V gives CDR1 LNHDA, CDR2 SQIVND (reference sequence). This CDR3 spans 14 amino acids. The CDR3 here is CASSMGLGSYEQYF. The CDR3, as DNA: TGTGCCAGTAGTATGGGACTAGGGTCCTACGAGCAGTACTTC.

This clone was counted between two and nine times. The V call is TRBV5-1, the J call TRBJ2-2; weak D call: TRBD1 (6 bases). V was clipped by 4 bases and J by 4 bases, with 14 bases between them. CDR3 length: 15 amino acids. Germline V gives CDR1 SGHRS, CDR2 YFSETQ. Written as DNA, the CDR3 is TGCGCCAGCAGCCCCCAGGACAGTTCCACCGGGGAGCTGTTTTTT. It yields the protein CASSPQDSSTGELFF.

This clone was seen just once. This rearrangement joins TRBV6-5 to TRBJ1-2, with TRBD1 as a possible D gene (6 bases). V lost 5 bases to trimming and J lost 4 bases, with 17 bases between them. Germline V CDR1 and CDR2: MNHEY, SVGAGI. CDR3 length: 15 amino acids. Here the CDR3 DNA reads TGTGCCAGCAGTACGGGACACCGTTTAGGCTATGGCTACACCTTC. Translating gives CASSTGHRLGYGYTF.

CDR3 amino acids: CASSKDTGADQPQHF. In DNA form, the CDR3 reads TGTGCCAGCAGCAAAGACACGGGGGCCGATCAGCCCCAGCATTTT. V usage is TRBV21-1 and J usage is TRBJ1-5. TRBV21-1 is a documented pseudogene. This CDR3 comprises 15 residues.

This clone was seen a few times. The rearrangement joins TRBV18 to TRBJ1-3; tentative D call: TRBD1 (5 bases). The CDR3 loop spans 16 amino acids. V was trimmed by 3 bases and J by 0 bases, leaving 12 bases between them. Germline CDR1 reads KGHSH; CDR2 reads LQKENI. The CDR3 nucleotides read TGTGCCAGCTCACCGGAGACAGCGCGCTCTGGAAACACCATATATTTT. It translates to CASSPETARSGNTIYF.

The chain couples TRBV2 to TRBJ2-1, with 10 nucleotides matching TRBD2. The V and J ends lost 5 bases and 4 bases, in that order; junction bases with no gene match: 5. Germline CDR1 is SNHLY and CDR2 is FYNNEI. This CDR3 has 15 amino acids. The CDR3 coding sequence is TGTGCCAGCAGTATAGCGGGAGGCCTGTACAATGAGCAGTTCTTC. Its protein product is CASSIAGGLYNEQFF. Full variable domain (outside the CDR3, taken from reference TRBV2 and TRBJ2-1): EPEVTQTPSHQVTQMGQEVILRCVPISNHLYFYWYRQILGQKVEFLVSFYNNEISEKSEIFDDQFSVERPDGSNFTLKIRSTKLEDSAMYFCASSIAGGLYNEQFFGPGTRLTVL.

This chain connects TRBV11-2 to TRBJ1-1, with D hard to call. In germline, CDR1 is SGHAT, CDR2 FQNNGV. Trimming removed 1 base from V and 6 bases from J, with 12 bases in between. This CDR3 is 14 amino acids long. The CDR3 here is CASSLGSDAAEAFF. CDR3 sequence (DNA): TGTGCCAGCAGCTTAGGGTCGGACGCCGCTGAAGCTTTCTTT.

This clone was seen only a few times. The rearrangement uses TRBV4-2 and TRBJ2-3; TRBD1 matches at 11 bases. V was clipped by 3 bases and J by 4 bases; unmatched bases: 3. Germline CDR1 and CDR2: LGHNA and YNFKEQ. The CDR3 has 15 residues. The CDR3 bases are TGTGCCAGCAGCCAGGGACAGGGGGTAGCAGATACGCAGTATTTT. Amino acid sequence: CASSQGQGVADTQYF.